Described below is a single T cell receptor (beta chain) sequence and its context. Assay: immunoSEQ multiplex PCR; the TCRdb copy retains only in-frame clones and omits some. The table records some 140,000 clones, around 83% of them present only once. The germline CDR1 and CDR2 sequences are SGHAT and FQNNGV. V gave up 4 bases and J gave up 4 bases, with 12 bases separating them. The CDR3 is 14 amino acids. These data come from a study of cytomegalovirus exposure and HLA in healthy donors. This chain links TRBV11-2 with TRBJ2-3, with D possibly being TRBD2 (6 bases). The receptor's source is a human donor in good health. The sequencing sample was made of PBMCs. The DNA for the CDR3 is TGTGCCAGCAGCTACCGACTAGATCCAGATACGCAGTATTTT. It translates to CASSYRLDPDTQYF.